Following are 26 T cell receptor beta chains from one sample sequenced in a study of CD8 T cells in ankylosing spondylitis. Study-level results: About 8 highly homologous variants made up a TCR beta motif, and this motif appeared characteristic of ankylosing spondylitis blood.

These receptors have no known antigen. Using its own MiXCR run on the 5' RACE reads, TCRdb lists one record per CDR3 protein. Of a few hundred thousand distinct CDR3 sequences listed, under 8.5% are singletons. Specimen: blood, either unsorted or a sorted T cell fraction (not recorded which). Receptors were obtained from a male donor with ankylosing spondylitis.

This clonotype occurred many times. J is TRBJ2-1 and V is TRBV10-3; D perhaps matches TRBD2 (6 bases). CDR1 ENHRY and CDR2 SYGVKD come from the germline V gene. This CDR3 has 14 amino acids. V lost 7 bases and J 7 bases, leaving 17 bases between the germline ends. The CDR3 reads CAIKSGVPPNEQFF. The CDR3 nucleotides read TGTGCCATCAAATCGGGGGTCCCCCCAAATGAGCAGTTCTTC.

This clonotype was seen more than once but under ten times. The genes are TRBV25-1 and TRBJ2-2; perhaps TRBD1 as D (6 bases). Trimming took off 8 bases at V and 1 base at J, with 14 bases between the two ends. The CDR3 spans 15 residues. Germline lookup yields CDR1 MGHDK and CDR2 SYGVNS. CDR3 nucleotide sequence: TGTGCCAGCGGACAGACGGGACAGAACACCGGGGAGCTGTTTTTT. Protein: CASGQTGQNTGELFF.

This clonotype was seen more than once but under ten times. This chain links TRBV18 with TRBJ2-2; TRBD2 matches at 9 bases. The ends lost 2 bases at V and 5 bases at J; junction bases unmatched: 6. CDR1 KGHSH and CDR2 LQKENI come from the germline V gene. The CDR3 has 16 amino acids. The chain's CDR3 is CASSPALAGITGELFF. The CDR3 DNA sequence: TGTGCCAGCTCACCAGCTCTAGCGGGGATAACCGGGGAGCTGTTTTTT.

This clonotype has a count of ten or more. V usage is TRBV12-3 or TRBV12-4 and J usage is TRBJ1-1; D gene unclear. The CDR3 contains 13 residues. Trimming shortened V by 4 bases and J by 0 bases, and 6 bases separated the two germline ends. In DNA form, the CDR3 reads TGTGCCAGCAGTTACCAAGTGAACACTGAAGCTTTCTTT. Its protein is CASSYQVNTEAFF.

The chain combines TRBV11-3 with TRBJ2-4; D remains ambiguous. Looked up from germline, CDR1 is SGHNT and CDR2 is YENEEA. The CDR3 consists of 15 residues. V was shortened by 1 base and J by 7 bases, with 14 bases between the two germline ends. The CDR3 is CASSLVALPENIQYF. The CDR3 DNA reads as TGTGCCAGCAGCTTAGTGGCCCTCCCGGAGAACATTCAGTACTTC. Variable domain in full (rest from reference TRBV11-3 and TRBJ2-4): EAGVVQSPRYKIIEKKQPVAFWCNPISGHNTLYWYLQNLGQGPELLIRYENEEAVDDSQLPKDRFSAERLKGVDSTLKIQPAELGDSAVYLCASSLVALPENIQYFGAGTRLSVL.

This clonotype turned up a few times. This chain links TRBV30 with TRBJ2-3, with 11 bases lining up with TRBD1. The V gene's germline CDR1 is GTSNPN and CDR2 SVGIG (reference sequence). Trimming at V came to 4 bases and at J to 4 bases, leaving 4 bases not matched to a gene. The CDR3 extends over 14 amino acids. The CDR3 bases are TGTGCCTGGACCCGGGACAGGGGGGCAGATACGCAGTATTTT. As protein: CAWTRDRGADTQYF.

In DNA, the CDR3 is TGCAGTGCTCGTGTCCTTGAGACTGGAAACACCATATATTTT. It codes for CSARVLETGNTIYF. This rearrangement joins TRBV20-1 to TRBJ1-3; no clear D. The CDR3 is made up of 14 amino acids. Germline values: CDR1 DFQATT, CDR2 SNEGSKA (reference sequence). V lost 5 bases to trimming and J lost 2 bases, with 13 bases between them.

This clonotype was counted at least ten times. The chain carries TRBV5-1 and TRBJ2-7; 10 nucleotides match TRBD2. The CDR3 has 20 amino acids. J gave up 1 base and V 7 bases, and 23 bases lay outside the gene matches. Germline lookup yields CDR1 SGHRS and CDR2 YFSETQ. This CDR3 is CASGRGASGRGPSTSYEQYF. The DNA of the CDR3 is TGCGCCAGCGGCCGGGGGGCGAGCGGGAGGGGACCTTCGACATCCTACGAGCAGTACTTC. The entire variable domain, with the rest obtained from reference TRBV5-1 and TRBJ2-7, is as follows: KAGVTQTPRYLIKTRGQQVTLSCSPISGHRSVSWYQQTPGQGLQFLFEYFSETQRNKGNFPGRFSGRQFSNSRSEMNVSTLELGDSALYLCASGRGASGRGPSTSYEQYFGPGTRLTVT.

This clonotype appeared many times. The chain employs TRBV6-2 or TRBV6-3 and TRBJ2-3, with 8 bases that match TRBD2. V shed 2 bases, J shed 6 bases, and the junction held 7 bases outside the gene matches. Germline V CDR1 and CDR2: MNHEY, SVGEGT. This CDR3 has 15 residues. The DNA for the CDR3 is TGTGCCAGCAGTTACGAAAGGACTAGCCGTGATACGCAGTATTTT. As protein: CASSYERTSRDTQYF.

This clonotype was seen at least ten times. The chain joins TRBV5-1 to TRBJ2-6, with D perhaps matching TRBD2 (5 bases). This CDR3 has 15 amino acids. Deletions cut 3 bases from V and 1 base from J, with 8 bases between. Germline lookup yields CDR1 SGHRS and CDR2 YFSETQ. The CDR3 region is CASSWRTSGANVLTF. The CDR3 DNA follows: TGCGCCAGCAGCTGGCGGACTTCTGGGGCCAACGTCCTGACTTTC.

This clonotype was observed at least ten times. The rearrangement joins TRBV29-1 to TRBJ2-3; the D is unclear. The germline V and J ends were trimmed by 0 bases and 1 base, with 8 bases remaining between them. The CDR3 consists of 14 residues. From germline, CDR1 is SQVTM and CDR2 ANQGSEA. CDR3 residues: CSVEEGIGTDTQYF. The CDR3 DNA reads TGCAGCGTTGAAGAGGGGATAGGCACAGATACGCAGTATTTT.

The chain joins TRBV10-3 to TRBJ1-5, with 9 bases fitting TRBD1. Trimming cost V 4 bases and J 7 bases; bases outside gene matches: 5. The CDR3 loop spans 14 amino acids. The germline gives CDR1 ENHRY, CDR2 SYGVKD. For the CDR3, the DNA is TGTGCCATCAGTGGGGAACAGGGGGCCCAGCCCCAGCATTTT. Encoded protein: CAISGEQGAQPQHF.

The chain employs TRBV27 and TRBJ2-1; the D gene is possibly TRBD2 (5 bases). CDR1 is MNHEY, CDR2 SMNVEV, per germline (reference sequence). Trimming removed 6 bases from V and 1 base from J, with 10 bases in between. The CDR3 extends over 14 amino acids. The CDR3 DNA reads TGTGCCAGCAGGCTCCGGAGGTCCTACAATGAGCAGTTCTTC. This gives the protein CASRLRRSYNEQFF.

This clonotype has just a few counts. The rearrangement links TRBV7-8 to TRBJ2-2, with 10 bases matching TRBD2. Germline lookup yields CDR1 SGHVS and CDR2 FQNEAQ. The CDR3 has 19 amino acids. V trimming: 5 bases; J trimming: 6 bases; junction bases outside the gene matches: 18. The CDR3 sequence: CASSPRGFVLAGVSGELFF. CDR3 nucleotide sequence: TGTGCCAGCAGCCCCCGCGGTTTCGTTCTAGCGGGAGTGTCCGGGGAGCTGTTTTTT. The entire variable domain, with the rest obtained from reference TRBV7-8 and TRBJ2-2, is as follows: GAGVSQSPRYKVAKRGQDVALRCDPISGHVSLFWYQQALGQGPEFLTYFQNEAQLDKSGLPSDRFFAERPEGSVSTLKIQRTQQEDSAVYLCASSPRGFVLAGVSGELFFGEGSRLTVL.

This clonotype was seen more than once but under ten times. The chain links TRBV9 to TRBJ1-3; a weak D match, TRBD1 (5 bases). This CDR3 is built from 19 residues. The V end was cut by 4 bases, the J end by 0 bases, with 23 bases between. CDR1 is SGDLS, CDR2 YYNGEE, per germline. Written as DNA, the CDR3 is TGTGCCAGCAGCACCGGGAGGGGAGGCTTGGAGAGCTCTGGAAACACCATATATTTT. Residues: CASSTGRGGLESSGNTIYF.

This clonotype was found a few times. The rearrangement joins TRBV7-9 to TRBJ2-7; D remains ambiguous. Trimming took off 1 base at V and 2 bases at J, with 9 bases between the two ends. Germline lookup yields CDR1 SEHNR and CDR2 FQNEAQ (reference sequence). The CDR3 loop spans 14 amino acids. The CDR3: CASSLGITPYEQYF. The CDR3 DNA sequence: TGTGCCAGCAGCTTAGGGATAACACCCTACGAGCAGTACTTC.

This chain uses TRBV5-1 with TRBJ2-3; D not resolved. CDR1 and CDR2 from the germline V gene are SGHRS and YFSETQ. The CDR3 runs to 17 residues. With 0 bases removed from V and 4 bases from J, the gap between germline ends came to 18 bases. The CDR3 coding sequence is TGCGCCAGCAGCTTGGAGCCAGGCAATGGCCCTGCAGATACGCAGTATTTT. Its translation is CASSLEPGNGPADTQYF.

At least ten counts were recorded for this clonotype. V usage is TRBV5-1 and J usage is TRBJ2-7; 7 positions match TRBD2. The V and J ends lost 3 bases and 4 bases, in that order; junction bases with no gene match: 13. Germline assignment: CDR1 SGHRS and CDR2 YFSETQ. CDR3 length equals 16 residues. CDR3 loop: CASSSSLSGFRYEQYF. The CDR3 DNA reads TGCGCCAGCAGCTCGTCCCTTAGCGGGTTTCGGTACGAGCAGTACTTC.

Only a few counts were recorded for this clonotype. The chain has TRBV10-3 and TRBJ1-1, with D possibly matching TRBD1 (5 bases). V was shortened by 3 bases and J by 5 bases, with 13 bases between the two germline ends. Germline CDR1 is ENHRY and CDR2 is SYGVKD. CDR3 length: 14 residues. The DNA for the CDR3 is TGTGCCATCAGTGATCAGGGTCGTAGGACTGAAGCTTTCTTT. Protein: CAISDQGRRTEAFF.

This clonotype was recorded at least ten times. The gene calls are TRBV9 and TRBJ2-7; tentatively, D is TRBD1 (5 bases). There are 14 residues in the CDR3. V was shortened by 4 bases and J by 1 base, with 12 bases between the two germline ends. Germline V gene lookup returns CDR1 SGDLS and CDR2 YYNGEE. CDR3 protein: CASSPQTASYEQYF. The CDR3 coding sequence is TGTGCCAGCAGCCCCCAGACAGCTTCCTACGAGCAGTACTTC. Full variable domain (rest looked up from reference TRBV9 and TRBJ2-7): DSGVTQTPKHLITATGQRVTLRCSPRSGDLSVYWYQQSLDQGLQFLIQYYNGEERAKGNILERFSAQQFPDLHSELNLSSLELGDSALYFCASSPQTASYEQYFGPGTRLTVT.

In DNA, the CDR3 is TGTGCCAGCAGTCCTCCATCCGGGACAGGGAAGGAAAAACTGTTTTTT. Its translation is CASSPPSGTGKEKLFF. The V and J genes are TRBV28 and TRBJ1-4; TRBD1 agrees at 9 bases. Germline lookup yields CDR1 MDHEN and CDR2 SYDVKM. This CDR3 is 16 amino acids long. Trimming at V came to 5 bases and at J to 8 bases, leaving 12 bases not matched to a gene.

DNA for the CDR3: TGTGCCAGCAGTGAACTCGGTCCCGTTCCCCCCAATGAGCAGTTCTTC. Translated: CASSELGPVPPNEQFF. V usage is TRBV25-1 and J usage is TRBJ2-1; D remains unclear. Trimming took off 2 bases at V and 6 bases at J, with 17 bases between the two ends. The CDR3 length is 16 residues. Germline assignment: CDR1 MGHDK and CDR2 SYGVNS.

A few counts support this clonotype. The chain uses TRBV30 and TRBJ1-1, with unresolved D. The V and J ends lost 2 bases and 3 bases respectively, with 13 bases between them. The CDR3 totals 14 residues. Per the germline V gene, CDR1 is GTSNPN and CDR2 is SVGIG (reference sequence). The CDR3 nucleotides are TGTGCCTGGAGTTCAGGCGCTGCTTACACTGAAGCTTTCTTT. Protein: CAWSSGAAYTEAFF.

V is TRBV5-4 and J is TRBJ1-1; 8 bases are shared with TRBD1. V shed 4 bases and J 5 bases; nucleotides not matched to a gene: 10. This CDR3 comprises 15 residues. Germline CDR1 reads SGHNT; CDR2 reads YYREEE (reference sequence). The CDR3 sequence: CASSPNTGGWTEAFF. CDR3 in DNA: TGTGCCAGCAGCCCAAATACAGGGGGTTGGACTGAAGCTTTCTTT.

This clonotype turned up a few times. CDR3 sequence (DNA): TGTGCCTGCACTGGGGCCAACGTCCTGACTTTC. As protein: CACTGANVLTF. The chain is built from TRBV12-3 or TRBV12-4 and TRBJ2-6; D call uncertain. The CDR3 is 11 amino acids. The germline V and J ends were trimmed by 11 bases and 2 bases, with 4 bases remaining between them.

This clonotype was recorded many times. J is TRBJ2-1 and V is TRBV2; D is possibly TRBD2 (6 bases). With 5 bases removed from V and 10 bases from J, the gap between germline ends came to 12 bases. Germline CDR1 is SNHLY and CDR2 is FYNNEI. The CDR3 has 12 residues. The CDR3 nucleotides read TGTGCCAGCAGTACCTCCCGGGGGGAGCAGTTCTTC. Its translation is CASSTSRGEQFF.